The next 24 T cell receptor beta chains were all read from a single sample in a study of tumor and adjacent non-tumor tissue in lung cancer. Three rounds of nested PCR, following a modified ARM-PCR protocol, produced the TCRbeta library. TCRdb fed the multiplex PCR reads into MiXCR, producing one record per CDR3 protein. The sample carries approximately 130,000 distinct CDR3 sequences, around three fifths recorded once. This sample's RNA came from whole unsorted tissue. Specimen: lung tumor tissue. All receptors derive from a man aged 25 to 40 with non-small cell lung cancer.

This clonotype came up a few times. V usage is TRBV7-8 and J usage is TRBJ2-5; D uncertain. The V end lost 4 bases, the J end lost 5 bases, and 17 bases lay between the germline ends. Germline V lookup: CDR1 SGHVS, CDR2 FQNEAQ. The length of the CDR3 is 15 residues. The CDR3 DNA is TGTGCCAGCAGCTCCGCCCTTAGACCCCTTGAGACCCAGTACTTC. This gives the protein CASSSALRPLETQYF.

The table lists this clonotype with a count of one. Since the CDR3 does not end with the conserved phenylalanine or tryptophan, this likely comes from a read error. As DNA, the CDR3 is TGTGCCAGCATCGACACAGCGAACACTGAGGCTTTCCTT. Translation gives CASIDTANTEAFL. J is TRBJ1-1 and V is TRBV12-3 or TRBV12-4, with D uncertain. This CDR3 is built from 13 residues.

This clonotype was seen repeatedly, ten times or more. The chain's CDR3 is CASSQGVHSYEQYF. In nucleotides, the CDR3 is TGTGCCAGCAGCCAAGGGGTTCATTCCTACGAGCAGTACTTC. The J gene is TRBJ2-7, the V gene TRBV4-2; D gene ambiguous. V gave up 1 base and J gave up 1 base, with 8 bases separating them. The CDR3 extends over 14 amino acids. Per germline, CDR1 LGHNA and CDR2 YNFKEQ.

The V gene is TRBV30, the J gene TRBJ2-3; D is undetermined. Germline-derived CDR1 and CDR2 are GTSNPN and SVGIG (reference sequence). Trimming left V 0 bases short and J 2 bases short, with 9 bases between. The CDR3 is 14 amino acids. As DNA, the CDR3 is TGTGCCTGGAGTGTGTGGGGTAACACAGATACGCAGTATTTT. Protein product: CAWSVWGNTDTQYF.

The rearrangement links TRBV20-1 to TRBJ1-2; tentatively, D is TRBD1 (5 bases). V was pared by 7 bases and J by 2 bases, with 5 bases between. Germline V gene sequence: CDR1 DFQATT, CDR2 SNEGSKA (reference sequence). The CDR3 totals 10 residues. The DNA for the CDR3 is TGCAGTGGGACAAACTATGGCTACACCTTC. Translating gives CSGTNYGYTF.

This clonotype has ten or more counts. The gene calls are TRBV5-6 and TRBJ2-1; TRBD1 is a possible D gene (6 bases). The CDR3 has 16 residues. Germline V gene lookup returns CDR1 SGHDT and CDR2 YYEEEE. Trimming left V 2 bases short and J 3 bases short, with 15 bases between. CDR3 sequence (DNA): TGTGCCAGCAGCTTCCGTACGACAGGTCACTACAATGAGCAGTTCTTC. Residues: CASSFRTTGHYNEQFF.

Details on this clonotype: The germline gene is not matched at one end of the junction; a read error may be the cause. The chain links TRBV6-2 or TRBV6-3 to TRBJ2-3; 7 nucleotides agree with TRBD1. Germline CDR1 reads MNHEY; CDR2 reads SVGEGT. This CDR3 contains 15 residues. CDR3 loop: CGSRETGVAADTQYF. CDR3 nucleotide sequence: TGTGGCAGCAGAGAAACAGGGGTGGCGGCAGATACGCAGTATTTT.

On this clonotype itself: A much larger clone sits a single nucleotide away, making a read error possible. The chain couples TRBV6-5 to TRBJ2-3, with D unresolved. V was shortened by 5 bases and J by 13 bases, with 19 bases between the two germline ends. This CDR3 spans 13 amino acids. The germline CDR1 and CDR2 sequences are MNHEY and SVGAGI. The CDR3 loop is CASSPQTPPTKYF. CDR3 coding DNA: TGTGCCAGCAGTCCTCAGACACCTCCCACGAAGTATTTT.

This clonotype was seen only once. A much larger clone lies a single base off, so this may be a read error. The V gene is TRBV29-1, the J gene TRBJ2-2; the D gene could be TRBD1 or TRBD2 (6 bases each). CDR1 is SQVTM and CDR2 is ANQGSEA in the germline V gene. This CDR3 has 19 residues. This CDR3 is CGVAGPLRSGASVTGELFF. The CDR3 DNA is TGCGGCGTTGCAGGACCCTTAAGATCGGGGGCCTCCGTCACCGGGGAGCTGTTTTTT.

This clonotype is a singleton in its sample. The chain recombines TRBV20-1 with TRBJ2-7; D may be TRBD2 (6 bases). The CDR3 has 14 residues. With 0 bases removed from V and 12 bases from J, the gap between germline ends came to 21 bases. Germline V gene sequence: CDR1 DFQATT, CDR2 SNEGSKA (reference sequence). Here the CDR3 reads CSARDLGGSNKLYF. The CDR3 DNA follows: TGCAGTGCTAGAGATCTTGGAGGGTCTAACAAGCTGTACTTC.

A remark on this clonotype: This may come from a read error, since a much larger clone is one base off. J is TRBJ2-3 and V is TRBV20-1; 10 bases are shared with TRBD2. The CDR3 extends over 15 amino acids. Germline V gives CDR1 DFQATT, CDR2 SNEGSKA (reference sequence). The CDR3 spells CSTRVASGGENTQYF. CDR3 DNA sequence: TGCAGTACTAGAGTGGCAAGCGGGGGGGAAAATACGCAGTATTTT.

Details on this clonotype: Since the CDR3 does not end with the conserved phenylalanine or tryptophan, this likely comes from a read error. The V and J genes are TRBV6-5 and TRBJ1-6; TRBD1 is a possible D gene (5 bases). CDR1 and CDR2 from the germline V gene are MNHEY and SVGAGI. The CDR3 is 11 amino acids. CDR3 in amino acids: CVSSYGGTLHL. In DNA form, the CDR3 reads TGTGTCAGCAGTTACGGGGGTACCCTCCACCTT.

The sample holds many counts of this clonotype. The chain is built from TRBV12-3 or TRBV12-4 and TRBJ1-5; D is uncertain. This CDR3 has 13 amino acids. Trimming took 2 bases from V and 8 from J, leaving 10 bases between them. CDR3 region: CASSLSEKKPQHF. The CDR3 DNA follows: TGTGCCAGCAGTTTATCCGAGAAGAAGCCCCAGCATTTT.

This clonotype occurred many times. This chain connects TRBV29-1 to TRBJ2-7; a weak D match, TRBD2 (5 bases). V lost 7 bases to trimming and J lost 2 bases, with 15 bases between them. Germline CDR1 and CDR2: SQVTM and ANQGSEA. The CDR3 is made up of 13 amino acids. In DNA form, the CDR3 reads TGCAGCGGTGCATCGCCGGGGACCTACGAGCAGTACTTC. Protein sequence: CSGASPGTYEQYF.

This clonotype was counted at least ten times. CDR3 nucleotide sequence: TGTGCCAGCAGTACCCCGAATTCACCCCTCCACTTT. It is translated as CASSTPNSPLHF. The chain is built from TRBV12-3 or TRBV12-4 and TRBJ1-6, with D hard to call. The CDR3 has 12 amino acids. Deletions cut 5 bases from V and 7 bases from J, with 6 bases between.

On this clonotype: An end of the junction differs from the germline gene, which may be a read error. The chain links TRBV6-1 to TRBJ2-7; D ambiguous. The germline CDR1 and CDR2 sequences are MNHNS and SASEGT. The CDR3 runs 14 residues. The CDR3 loop is CASSGSLRSYEQYF. Written as DNA, the CDR3 is TGTGCCAGCAGTGGAAGCTTGAGGTCCTATGAGCAGTACTTC.

The chain links TRBV24-1 to TRBJ2-1; 7 positions agree with TRBD1. This CDR3 region has 16 residues. Germline loops: CDR1 KGHDR, CDR2 SFDVKD. The V segment lost 4 bases and the J segment 6 bases; nucleotides outside the gene matches: 11. The CDR3 DNA reads as TGTGCCACCAGTGACCAAAGGGGGCCCCTCGCCAATGAGCAGTTCTTC. It translates to CATSDQRGPLANEQFF.

Note on this clonotype: This may arise from a read error, as a much more abundant clone is one base away. This chain links TRBV6-6 with TRBJ1-3; D unresolved. The CDR3 length is 16 residues. Per germline, CDR1 MNHNY and CDR2 SVGAGI (reference sequence). V was trimmed by 2 bases and J by 0 bases, leaving 11 bases between them. CDR3 nucleotides: TGTGCCAGCAGTTACGCACCATCGGACTCTGGAAACACCATATATTTT. Translation: CASSYAPSDSGNTIYF.

The chain has TRBV6-1 and TRBJ2-7; weak D call: TRBD2 (5 bases). The V gene lost 5 bases and the J gene lost 2 bases, with 7 bases spanning the gap. CDR1 MNHNS and CDR2 SASEGT come from the germline V gene. The CDR3 runs 12 residues. CDR3 bases: TGTGCCAGCAGTCGGCGGGCCTACGAGCAGTACTTC. Encoded protein: CASSRRAYEQYF.

V and J are TRBV28 and TRBJ1-1; D remains ambiguous. The germline V and J ends were trimmed by 5 bases and 5 bases, with 15 bases remaining between them. The CDR3 has 14 amino acids. CDR1 MDHEN and CDR2 SYDVKM come from the germline V gene. CDR3 residues: CASSTRAFGTEAFF. In DNA form, the CDR3 reads TGTGCCAGCAGTACTAGGGCGTTTGGTACTGAAGCTTTCTTT.

As for this clonotype: The junction differs from germline at one of its ends, possibly a read error. The chain has TRBV20-1 and TRBJ2-5; D not certain. Germline-derived CDR1 and CDR2 are DFQATT and SNEGSKA (reference sequence). The CDR3 has 15 amino acids. CDR3 in amino acids: CSARAPRFSQETQYF. The CDR3 coding sequence is TGTAGTGCTAGAGCCCCAAGATTTTCCCAAGAGACCCAGTACTTC.

J is TRBJ2-7 and V is TRBV4-1, with TRBD2 matching 7 bases. Trimming at V came to 0 bases and at J to 8 bases, leaving 13 bases not matched to a gene. The germline V gene encodes CDR1 MGHRA and CDR2 YSYEKL. This CDR3 comprises 16 residues. This CDR3 is CASSQDDTGGRYKQYF. The CDR3 DNA reads TGCGCCAGCAGCCAAGATGACACGGGAGGTAGGTACAAGCAGTACTTC.

With respect to this clonotype: A much larger clone sits a single nucleotide away, making a read error possible. DNA of the CDR3: TGCAGTGCCCCTCGGGGGACTGAGGAGTACGAGCAGTACTTC. It encodes CSAPRGTEEYEQYF. The V gene is TRBV20-1, the J gene TRBJ2-7, with a tentative D call TRBD2 (6 bases). CDR3 length equals 14 residues. Trimming took 6 bases from V and 4 from J, leaving 19 bases between them. The germline V gene encodes CDR1 DFQATT and CDR2 SNEGSKA (reference sequence).

On this clonotype: Possible read error: a much larger clone is one base away. The rearrangement links TRBV12-3 or TRBV12-4 to TRBJ2-7, with 9 bases fitting TRBD2. V gave up 6 bases and J gave up 3 bases; unmatched junction bases: 9. The length of the CDR3 is 15 residues. CDR3 sequence reads: CASRRGTSRSYEQYF. The CDR3 DNA follows: TGTGCCAGCAGGCGCGGGACTAGCAGGAGCTACGAGCAGTACTTC.